These 27 T cell receptor beta chains share one sample of origin, sequenced in a study of shared clonotypes between healthy human individuals (dated by TCRdb to about 2020). Library method: the immunoSEQ multiplex PCR assay. This is the immuneACCESS table as TCRdb keeps it, with only in-frame sequences that have V and J called. A part of the clones is gone; compared with another copy, unresolved V genes explain less than half, and the rest is unexplained. Within this sample are some 2,400,000 clones, with almost 96% of them counted one time only. The ten largest clones add up to roughly 0.13% of the sample. The specimen was naive CD4+ T cells sorted from blood. The cell subset or site tag for this specimen amounts to: CD45RA+ positively selected. These receptors came from a man aged 18-30 years in good health.

The chain is built from TRBV2 and TRBJ2-5, with 8 bases fitting TRBD1. V gave up 6 bases and J gave up 2 bases; unmatched junction bases: 8. This CDR3 comprises 15 residues. Germline V lookup: CDR1 SNHLY, CDR2 FYNNEI. CDR3 residues: CASSAETGAQETQYF. The CDR3 DNA sequence: TGTGCCAGCAGCGCAGAGACAGGGGCTCAAGAGACCCAGTACTTC.

The chain combines TRBV7-3 with TRBJ1-5; D not certain. This CDR3 region has 13 residues. The V gene's germline CDR1 is SGHTA and CDR2 FQGTGA. V was cut by 5 bases and J by 6 bases, with 11 bases left in between. CDR3 nucleotides: TGTGCCAGCAGCCCAGAGATGGGTCAGCCCCAGCATTTT. Encoded protein: CASSPEMGQPQHF.

The chain couples TRBV5-1 to TRBJ2-7; 9 bases fit TRBD1. V shed 4 bases, J shed 4 bases, and the junction held 9 bases outside the gene matches. In germline, CDR1 is SGHRS, CDR2 YFSETQ. The CDR3 is made up of 15 amino acids. The CDR3 DNA reads as TGCGCCAGCAGCGAACGGGACAGGGAGGGGTACGAGCAGTACTTC. Its translation is CASSERDREGYEQYF.

Written as DNA, the CDR3 is TGCGCCAGCAGCTCGGAATACACTAGCGGGAGAAATGAGCAGTTCTTC. It codes for CASSSEYTSGRNEQFF. The chain uses TRBV5-1 and TRBJ2-1; 11 positions match TRBD2. The CDR3 is 16 residues long. Germline V gene lookup returns CDR1 SGHRS and CDR2 YFSETQ. V lost 3 bases to trimming and J lost 7 bases; unmatched junction nucleotides: 9. The variable domain in full, completed from reference TRBV5-1 and TRBJ2-1, reads KAGVTQTPRYLIKTRGQQVTLSCSPISGHRSVSWYQQTPGQGLQFLFEYFSETQRNKGNFPGRFSGRQFSNSRSEMNVSTLELGDSALYLCASSSEYTSGRNEQFFGPGTRLTVL.

V and J are TRBV7-9 and TRBJ1-2; D is ambiguous. The ends were cut back, 5 bases at V and 7 bases at J, with 17 bases in the middle. Germline V gene lookup returns CDR1 SEHNR and CDR2 FQNEAQ (reference sequence). This CDR3 region has 14 residues. CDR3 region: CASSPSGDFLGYTF. CDR3 coding DNA: TGTGCCAGCAGCCCTTCTGGGGATTTCCTTGGCTACACCTTC.

J is TRBJ2-1 and V is TRBV4-1; TRBD2 matches 14 bases. Germline V gives CDR1 MGHRA, CDR2 YSYEKL. The CDR3 runs 16 residues. V gave up 0 bases and J gave up 9 bases; unmatched junction bases: 4. As DNA, the CDR3 is TGCGCCAGCAGCCAAGAGACTAGCGGGAGGGAAGGTGAGCAGTTCTTC. Encoded protein: CASSQETSGREGEQFF.

A single count supports this clone. Within the sample, other DNA sequences also encode this same CDR3. The chain is built from TRBV7-2 and TRBJ1-2; D is unclear. The length of the CDR3 is 14 residues. Germline CDR1 reads SGHTA; CDR2 reads FQGNSA. The V end lost 1 base, the J end lost 0 bases, and 6 bases lay between the germline ends. CDR3 DNA sequence: TGTGCCAGCAGCTTAGACCCCGCTAACTATGGCTACACCTTC. The encoded protein is CASSLDPANYGYTF.

The J gene is TRBJ1-1, the V gene TRBV11-2; D unresolved. The V end lost 1 base, the J end lost 2 bases, and 8 bases lay between the germline ends. The germline V gene encodes CDR1 SGHAT and CDR2 FQNNGV. The CDR3 sequence is 14 residues long. CDR3 bases: TGTGCCAGCAGCTTAGTGGCACTAAACACTGAAGCTTTCTTT. This codes for CASSLVALNTEAFF.

The J gene is TRBJ2-1, the V gene TRBV4-3, with TRBD1 identical over 8 bases. There are 15 residues in the CDR3. Germline CDR1 and CDR2: LGHNA and YSLEER. The V gene end was trimmed by 4 bases and the J gene end by 6 bases; junction bases not matched to a gene: 8. CDR3 loop: CASSPRQGLGNEQFF. The CDR3 nucleotides are TGCGCCAGCAGCCCGAGACAGGGGCTGGGCAATGAGCAGTTCTTC.

The chain uses TRBV6-1 and TRBJ2-1; 7 nucleotides line up with TRBD2. The CDR3 consists of 15 residues. V lost 3 bases to trimming and J lost 7 bases; unmatched junction nucleotides: 9. Germline V CDR1 and CDR2: MNHNS, SASEGT. The CDR3 reads CASSDSLAVGNEQFF. For the CDR3, the DNA is TGTGCCAGCAGTGATTCTCTAGCGGTTGGTAATGAGCAGTTCTTC.

This chain joins TRBV5-4 and TRBJ1-6, with 8 bases identical to TRBD1. The CDR3 contains 14 residues. V lost 4 bases, J lost 10 bases, and 7 bases stayed unmatched. Germline values: CDR1 SGHNT, CDR2 YYREEE (reference sequence). CDR3 bases: TGTGCCAGCAGCCGCGACAGGGGAGGGTCACCCCTCCACTTT. Its translation: CASSRDRGGSPLHF.

The chain combines TRBV29-1 with TRBJ2-7; possibly TRBD1 for D (5 bases). V was pared by 1 base and J by 3 bases, with 13 bases between. The CDR3 runs 14 residues. CDR1 and CDR2 from the germline V gene are SQVTM and ANQGSEA. The CDR3 nucleotides read TGCAGCGTTGAAGCTTCAGGGCGGAACTACGAGCAGTACTTC. Translated: CSVEASGRNYEQYF.

The genes are TRBV5-1 and TRBJ1-1; 7 nucleotides align to TRBD1. In germline, CDR1 is SGHRS, CDR2 YFSETQ. V lost 4 bases to trimming and J lost 1 base; unmatched junction nucleotides: 10. The CDR3 is 16 amino acids. CDR3 loop: CASSPSETGRNTEAFF. The CDR3 nucleotides read TGCGCCAGCAGCCCATCCGAGACAGGGAGGAACACTGAAGCTTTCTTT.

V gene TRBV19 combines with J gene TRBJ2-5, with 7 bases aligning to TRBD2. This CDR3 has 15 amino acids. J gave up 4 bases and V 4 bases, and 9 bases lay outside the gene matches. In germline, CDR1 is LNHDA, CDR2 SQIVND (reference sequence). For the CDR3, the DNA is TGTGCCAGTAGTACCCTCTCTAGCGGAGGAGAGACCCAGTACTTC. Its protein is CASSTLSSGGETQYF.

This rearrangement joins TRBV25-1 to TRBJ2-7, with 7 bases matching TRBD1. The CDR3 is 14 residues long. CDR1 is MGHDK and CDR2 is SYGVNS in the germline V gene. The junction had 10 bases not matched to a gene; V was cut back by 8 bases and J by 3 bases. This chain's CDR3 is CASSSLGQFYEQYF. DNA for the CDR3: TGTGCCAGCTCCTCCTTGGGACAGTTCTACGAGCAGTACTTC.

This sequence joins TRBV2 and TRBJ2-5, with TRBD1 as a possible D gene (6 bases). The V gene's germline CDR1 is SNHLY and CDR2 FYNNEI. This CDR3 has 15 residues. The V gene lost 4 bases and the J gene lost 4 bases, with 16 bases spanning the gap. The CDR3 DNA reads TGTGCCAGCAGTGTTAGACTCCCCAGGGGAGAGACCCAGTACTTC. It translates to CASSVRLPRGETQYF.

The chain has TRBV30 and TRBJ2-1; TRBD1 matches at 7 bases. Germline V gives CDR1 GTSNPN, CDR2 SVGIG (reference sequence). CDR3 length: 15 residues. J was trimmed by 8 bases and V by 1 base; bases with no gene match: 11. CDR3 nucleotide sequence: TGTGCCTGGAGTGGAATCGGGACAGCTTTCGATGAGCAGTTCTTC. Encoded protein: CAWSGIGTAFDEQFF. Based on the CDR3 plus reference TRBV30 and TRBJ2-1, the full variable domain is SQTIHQWPATLVQPVGSPLSLECTVEGTSNPNLYWYRQAAGRGLQLLFYSVGIGQISSEVPQNLSASRPQDRQFILSSKKLLLSDSGFYLCAWSGIGTAFDEQFFGPGTRLTVL.

V and J are TRBV2 and TRBJ1-6; TRBD1 aligns across 9 bases. Germline loops: CDR1 SNHLY, CDR2 FYNNEI. The CDR3 totals 12 residues. The trim removed 8 bases at V and 8 bases at J, leaving 1 base unmatched. DNA of the CDR3: TGTGCCAGCTGGGACAGGGATTCACCCCTCCACTTT. Translation: CASWDRDSPLHF.

This clone was observed once. The chain is built from TRBV7-8 and TRBJ2-2, with 13 bases matching TRBD2. This CDR3 has 18 amino acids. Germline V gives CDR1 SGHVS, CDR2 FQNEAQ. J was trimmed by 3 bases and V by 4 bases; bases with no gene match: 8. CDR3: CASSYGLAGAAYTGELFF. The CDR3 nucleotides read TGTGCCAGCAGCTACGGACTAGCGGGAGCCGCTTACACCGGGGAGCTGTTTTTT.

V is TRBV6-1 and J is TRBJ1-3; D gene unclear. The ends were cut back, 5 bases at V and 0 bases at J, with 11 bases in the middle. This CDR3 has 15 residues. Germline V CDR1 and CDR2: MNHNS, SASEGT. In nucleotides, the CDR3 is TGTGCCAGCAGTCGAGGTCTAGACTCTGGAAACACCATATATTTT. Translation gives CASSRGLDSGNTIYF.

This clone was counted once. The CDR3: CASSPSGGDSPLHF. The DNA for the CDR3 is TGTGCCAGCAGTCCCTCTGGGGGTGATTCACCCCTCCACTTT. The J gene is TRBJ1-6, the V gene TRBV27; TRBD1 is a possible D gene (5 bases). V was clipped by 5 bases and J by 8 bases, with 13 bases between them. CDR3 length equals 14 residues. Germline CDR1 is MNHEY and CDR2 is SMNVEV (reference sequence).

This sequence joins TRBV5-1 and TRBJ1-2, with D hard to call. Germline lookup yields CDR1 SGHRS and CDR2 YFSETQ. CDR3 length equals 15 residues. Trimming removed 0 bases at V and 0 bases at J, with 9 bases between. This CDR3 reads CASSLGAGSNYGYTF. CDR3 in DNA: TGCGCCAGCAGCTTGGGGGCAGGATCTAACTATGGCTACACCTTC.

The gene calls are TRBV5-1 and TRBJ1-5; no firm D call. Germline values: CDR1 SGHRS, CDR2 YFSETQ. Trimming stripped 4 bases from V and 4 bases from J, with 12 bases between. The CDR3 runs 14 residues. The CDR3 sequence is CASSMDGTNQPQHF. The CDR3, as DNA: TGCGCCAGCAGCATGGACGGTACGAATCAGCCCCAGCATTTT.

This chain links TRBV5-1 with TRBJ2-3; tentatively, D is TRBD1 or TRBD2 (5 bases each). CDR1 and CDR2 from the germline V gene are SGHRS and YFSETQ. Deletions cut 4 bases from V and 5 bases from J, with 14 bases between. This CDR3 comprises 14 residues. CDR3 sequence (DNA): TGCGCCAGCAGCCGGAGCGGCCAGGGAGATACGCAGTATTTT. As protein: CASSRSGQGDTQYF.

The chain couples TRBV7-9 to TRBJ2-1; D remains unclear. The CDR3 sequence is 13 residues long. Germline V gene data show CDR1 as SEHNR and CDR2 as FQNEAQ (reference sequence). V lost 6 bases and J 8 bases, leaving 14 bases between the germline ends. The CDR3 spells CASSLTSSDEQFF. The CDR3 DNA reads as TGTGCCAGCAGTTTGACATCGTCGGATGAGCAGTTCTTC.

This chain joins TRBV5-4 and TRBJ1-1; D unresolved. The CDR3 spans 13 residues. The germline V and J ends were trimmed by 2 bases and 2 bases, with 7 bases remaining between them. Germline assignment: CDR1 SGHNT and CDR2 YYREEE (reference sequence). CDR3 region: CASSFSVNTEAFF. The CDR3 region has the DNA TGTGCCAGCAGCTTCTCGGTTAACACTGAAGCTTTCTTT.

This chain links TRBV19 with TRBJ2-7, with D unclear. The CDR3 spans 18 residues. Deletions cut 0 bases from V and 4 bases from J, with 22 bases between. Germline-derived CDR1 and CDR2 are LNHDA and SQIVND (reference sequence). CDR3 nucleotides: TGTGCCAGTAGTATAGAACTTCCGGCGGCAGGTTATCAATACGAGCAGTACTTC. As protein: CASSIELPAAGYQYEQYF.